A single sample gave rise to the 25 T cell receptor beta chains below, sequenced in a study of T cell repertoires in ileal Crohn's disease. Assay used: immunoSEQ multiplex PCR; TCRdb lists only in-frame clones, some missing. The table records roughly 13,000 clones, around three quarters of them present only once. The sample comprised ileal tissue. The receptor source for this set is an adult with Crohn's disease.

This chain uses TRBV6-1 with TRBJ2-5; the D is unclear. This CDR3 spans 14 amino acids. V was clipped by 4 bases and J by 1 base, with 10 bases between them. Germline V gene data show CDR1 as MNHNS and CDR2 as SASEGT. Here the CDR3 DNA reads TGTGCCAGCAGTGTAACCCGGCCCCAAGAGACCCAGTACTTC. It yields the protein CASSVTRPQETQYF.

The gene calls are TRBV19 and TRBJ1-2; D may be TRBD1 (5 bases). Per germline, CDR1 LNHDA and CDR2 SQIVND (reference sequence). There are 15 residues in the CDR3. The V end was cut by 9 bases, the J end by 6 bases, with 23 bases between. The CDR3 region is CASQPSRDGGHGYTF. In DNA form, the CDR3 reads TGTGCCAGCCAACCCTCTCGGGACGGAGGCCATGGCTACACCTTC.

This chain joins TRBV6-1 and TRBJ2-6; D gene uncertain. Between the trimmed V and J ends, which lost 2 bases and 0 bases, there was a span of 8 bases. The V gene's germline CDR1 is MNHNS and CDR2 SASEGT. The CDR3 is made up of 16 amino acids. The CDR3 nucleotides are TGTGCCAGCAGTGAACTCCCTTACTCTGGGGCCAACGTCCTGACTTTC. It is translated as CASSELPYSGANVLTF.

The J gene is TRBJ2-7, the V gene TRBV30; D tentatively reads TRBD1 or TRBD2 (6 bases each). V was pared by 4 bases and J by 9 bases, with 13 bases between. Germline CDR1 and CDR2: GTSNPN and SVGIG (reference sequence). CDR3 length: 11 residues. The CDR3 DNA reads as TGTGCCTGGACGACGGGGGCAGGGCAGTACTTC. Translated, it gives CAWTTGAGQYF.

This sequence joins TRBV11-2 and TRBJ2-7; D not resolved. The CDR3 consists of 13 residues. V dropped 0 bases and J dropped 2 bases, with 5 bases sitting between them. CDR1 and CDR2 from the germline V gene are SGHAT and FQNNGV. The CDR3 region has the DNA TGTGCCAGCAGCTTAGATCTACCCTACGAGCAGTACTTC. Its protein is CASSLDLPYEQYF.

This chain uses TRBV19 with TRBJ1-2; D remains unclear. Trimming took 0 bases from V and 8 from J, leaving 10 bases between them. The V gene's germline CDR1 is LNHDA and CDR2 SQIVND (reference sequence). The CDR3 has 13 amino acids. In DNA form, the CDR3 reads TGTGCCAGTAGTATAGATGGCAGTCGGGGCTACACCTTC. It yields the protein CASSIDGSRGYTF.

The chain combines TRBV7-3 with TRBJ2-1, with D uncertain. The V end was cut by 5 bases, the J end by 4 bases, with 6 bases between. The germline CDR1 and CDR2 sequences are SGHTA and FQGTGA. The CDR3 length is 12 residues. The CDR3 region has the DNA TGTGCCAGCAGCGAAGGGTACAATGAGCAGTTCTTC. Protein product: CASSEGYNEQFF.

The sample holds a few counts of this clone. The chain links TRBV7-9 to TRBJ1-4; no reliable D call. V shed 1 base and J shed 7 bases, with 7 bases lying between them. Germline V CDR1 and CDR2: SEHNR, FQNEAQ (reference sequence). The CDR3 is 13 residues long. This chain's CDR3 is CASSLEGIEKLFF. The CDR3 region has the DNA TGTGCCAGCAGCTTAGAAGGGATTGAAAAACTGTTTTTT.

The genes are TRBV6-1 and TRBJ1-2, with D possibly matching TRBD1 (6 bases). The germline V and J ends were trimmed by 9 bases and 0 bases, with 11 bases remaining between them. The germline V gene encodes CDR1 MNHNS and CDR2 SASEGT. The length of the CDR3 is 13 residues. The CDR3 DNA reads as TGTGCCAGTACAGGGTGGGCTAACTATGGCTACACCTTC. Protein: CASTGWANYGYTF.

The V and J genes are TRBV28 and TRBJ1-1; D remains unclear. Per germline, CDR1 MDHEN and CDR2 SYDVKM. The CDR3 extends over 14 amino acids. Between the trimmed V and J ends, which lost 5 bases and 1 base, there was a span of 11 bases. As DNA, the CDR3 is TGTGCCAGCAGTAAAAGGCAGGCGAACACTGAAGCTTTCTTT. Its translation: CASSKRQANTEAFF.

V gene TRBV11-1 combines with J gene TRBJ1-5; no definite D call. V gave up 5 bases and J gave up 5 bases, with 10 bases separating them. Germline lookup yields CDR1 SGHAT and CDR2 FQDESV (reference sequence). This CDR3 spans 13 amino acids. CDR3 in DNA: TGTGCCAGCAGCCGACAACACGATCAGCCCCAGCATTTT. Residues: CASSRQHDQPQHF.

The chain links TRBV19 to TRBJ1-3; maybe TRBD1 (6 bases). V was trimmed by 6 bases and J by 0 bases, leaving 15 bases between them. The CDR3 is 16 residues long. CDR1 and CDR2 (germline): LNHDA, SQIVND (reference sequence). This CDR3 reads CASSPRQAISGNTIYF. The CDR3 DNA is TGTGCCAGTAGCCCTAGACAGGCGATCTCTGGAAACACCATATATTTT. Variable domain in full (rest from reference TRBV19 and TRBJ1-3): DGGITQSPKYLFRKEGQNVTLSCEQNLNHDAMYWYRQDPGQGLRLIYYSQIVNDFQKGDIAEGYSVSREKKESFPLTVTSAQKNPTAFYLCASSPRQAISGNTIYFGEGSWLTVV.

The chain combines TRBV28 with TRBJ1-1; D gene uncertain. The CDR3 totals 13 residues. From germline, CDR1 is MDHEN and CDR2 SYDVKM. V lost 5 bases and J 1 base, leaving 8 bases between the germline ends. The CDR3 spells CASSLGRNTEAFF. The CDR3 DNA reads as TGTGCCAGCAGTCTAGGACGGAACACTGAAGCTTTCTTT.

The chain has TRBV5-1 and TRBJ1-1; D is uncertain. This CDR3 is built from 15 residues. The ends were cut back, 2 bases at V and 5 bases at J, with 16 bases in the middle. From germline, CDR1 is SGHRS and CDR2 YFSETQ. The CDR3 spells CASSLALSGGTEAFF. Here the CDR3 DNA reads TGCGCCAGCAGCTTAGCCCTGTCGGGAGGAACTGAAGCTTTCTTT.

The chain carries TRBV7-8 and TRBJ2-5; D is perhaps TRBD2 (6 bases). Trimming took off 4 bases at V and 2 bases at J, with 23 bases between the two ends. This CDR3 contains 18 residues. CDR1 is SGHVS, CDR2 FQNEAQ, per germline. Here the CDR3 reads CASSSTLFTGVGQETQYF. Written as DNA, the CDR3 is TGTGCCAGCAGCTCCACCTTATTTACGGGGGTCGGGCAAGAGACCCAGTACTTC.

The rearrangement links TRBV30 to TRBJ2-5; 10 positions agree with TRBD2. CDR1 and CDR2 (germline): GTSNPN, SVGIG (reference sequence). Unmatched junction bases numbered 7, after V lost 7 bases and J lost 5 bases. The CDR3 is 13 amino acids. This CDR3 is CASIAGGYETQYF. The CDR3 nucleotides read TGTGCCTCAATAGCGGGGGGCTACGAGACCCAGTACTTC. The full variable domain, in which reference TRBV30 and TRBJ2-5 provide the parts outside the CDR3, is SQTIHQWPATLVQPVGSPLSLECTVEGTSNPNLYWYRQAAGRGLQLLFYSVGIGQISSEVPQNLSASRPQDRQFILSSKKLLLSDSGFYLCASIAGGYETQYFGPGTRLLVL.

The chain couples TRBV7-9 to TRBJ1-4; 7 bases are a match to TRBD1. V was pared by 5 bases and J by 7 bases, with 7 bases of the junction left unmatched. The CDR3 covers 14 residues. Germline assignment: CDR1 SEHNR and CDR2 FQNEAQ (reference sequence). In nucleotides, the CDR3 is TGTGCCAGCAGCCGGGGACAGTTCAGTGAAAAACTGTTTTTT. Its translation: CASSRGQFSEKLFF.

This sequence joins TRBV7-8 and TRBJ2-1; 8 bases are shared with TRBD2. The CDR3 is 17 amino acids. The germline gives CDR1 SGHVS, CDR2 FQNEAQ. V shed 5 bases and J 0 bases; nucleotides not matched to a gene: 9. CDR3 sequence (DNA): TGTGCCAGCAGCCCCGGCGGGGGGATCGACTCCTACAATGAGCAGTTCTTC. Translated: CASSPGGGIDSYNEQFF.

This chain connects TRBV9 to TRBJ1-5, with 7 bases fitting TRBD1. Germline trimming cut 4 bases from V and 7 bases from J; bases unmatched to any gene: 5. CDR1 is SGDLS, CDR2 YYNGEE, per germline. The CDR3 is made up of 13 amino acids. CDR3 protein: CASSPTGQQPQHF. The CDR3 coding sequence is TGTGCCAGCAGCCCGACAGGGCAACAGCCCCAGCATTTT.

The J gene is TRBJ2-2, the V gene TRBV9, with D perhaps given as TRBD1 or TRBD2 (7 bases each). This CDR3 comprises 17 residues. Germline values: CDR1 SGDLS, CDR2 YYNGEE. Trimming shortened V by 0 bases and J by 4 bases, and 16 bases separated the two germline ends. CDR3 bases: TGTGCCAGCAGCGTAGGGGGAGGGGGCGGGAGCACCGGGGAGCTGTTTTTT. It is translated as CASSVGGGGGSTGELFF.

This clone came up a few times. The chain recombines TRBV10-2 with TRBJ2-7; the D is unclear. This CDR3 region has 15 residues. The V gene's germline CDR1 is WSHSY and CDR2 SAAADI. Trimming stripped 4 bases from V and 1 base from J, with 14 bases between. CDR3 sequence (DNA): TGCGCCAGCAGTGCTGCGAATTACCTTTCCTACGAGCAGTACTTC. This codes for CASSAANYLSYEQYF.

A few counts support this clone. The V call is TRBV7-8, the J call TRBJ1-2; D is uncertain. V was shortened by 5 bases and J by 3 bases, with 13 bases between the two germline ends. The V gene's germline CDR1 is SGHVS and CDR2 FQNEAQ. The CDR3 consists of 14 residues. CDR3 sequence (DNA): TGTGCCAGCAGCCAAGGGCTAGGCGACTATGGCTACACCTTC. This sequence encodes CASSQGLGDYGYTF.

The CDR3 loop reads CASSLIGNTEAFF. The CDR3 region has the DNA TGTGCCAGCAGCTTAATAGGGAACACTGAAGCTTTCTTT. V is TRBV11-3 and J is TRBJ1-1, with unresolved D. The CDR3 is 13 residues long. Germline V gene data show CDR1 as SGHNT and CDR2 as YENEEA. V was clipped by 2 bases and J by 1 base, with 5 bases between them.

The V and J genes are TRBV19 and TRBJ1-1, with D possibly being TRBD1 (5 bases). The CDR3 is made up of 15 amino acids. V was pared by 2 bases and J by 4 bases, with 14 bases between. Germline V lookup: CDR1 LNHDA, CDR2 SQIVND (reference sequence). The CDR3 is CASSIIPRVPTEAFF. The CDR3 DNA follows: TGTGCCAGTAGTATAATCCCCAGGGTGCCCACTGAAGCTTTCTTT. Drawing the rest from reference TRBV19 and TRBJ1-1, the complete variable domain is DGGITQSPKYLFRKEGQNVTLSCEQNLNHDAMYWYRQDPGQGLRLIYYSQIVNDFQKGDIAEGYSVSREKKESFPLTVTSAQKNPTAFYLCASSIIPRVPTEAFFGQGTRLTVV.

This clone was counted between two and nine times. The rearrangement links TRBV19 to TRBJ2-5, with D possibly matching TRBD1 (5 bases). CDR1 and CDR2 from the germline V gene are LNHDA and SQIVND (reference sequence). This CDR3 has 17 residues. With 6 bases removed from V and 0 bases from J, the gap between germline ends came to 20 bases. The CDR3 DNA reads as TGTGCCAGTAGCCGCTCTGCAAAAGGGGTGTACCAAGAGACCCAGTACTTC. Protein: CASSRSAKGVYQETQYF.